The TCR beta chain described here comes from a study of blood T cell repertoires in COVID-19. TCRdb's copy holds only in-frame clones and misses some; the assay was immunoSEQ multiplex PCR. This sample has 400,000 to 450,000 clones, with about 90% found just once. The V end was cut by 1 base, the J end by 4 bases, with 11 bases between. The CDR3 totals 15 residues. Germline V gene lookup returns CDR1 SGHDN and CDR2 FVKESK. The sequenced sample was peripheral blood. This chain connects TRBV14 to TRBJ2-1; tentative D call: TRBD2 (6 bases). This sequence was found in a man between 18 and 29 years old with COVID-19, enrolled during active disease. Here the CDR3 reads CASSQVLARYNEQFF. CDR3 nucleotide sequence: TGTGCCAGCAGCCAAGTTCTAGCGCGGTACAATGAGCAGTTCTTC.